This is a list of T cell receptor beta chains from one sample in a study of cytomegalovirus exposure and HLA in healthy donors. Clones were sequenced by immunoSEQ multiplex PCR, and TCRdb holds only the in-frame ones, with some missing. The sample carries approximately 100,000 clones, 65% to 85% recorded once. The sequencing sample was made of PBMCs. The source is a man aged 45-60 years in good health and CMV-seropositive. The conserved cysteine and the conserved F or W are not part of the CDR3 here.

CDR3: ASSIDTYSGANVLT
V: TRBV19
J: TRBJ2-6

CDR3: ASSLTSGGRAIKEQY
V: TRBV7-9
J: TRBJ2-7

CDR3: ASSRNPTTGGPYEQY
V: TRBV18
J: TRBJ2-7

CDR3: AGRAGKYEQY
V: TRBV21-1
J: TRBJ2-7

CDR3: AWSAGGKGRELF
V: TRBV30
J: TRBJ2-2

CDR3: ASSFQYRESEQY
V: TRBV5-4
J: TRBJ2-7

CDR3: ASSGDRETGELF
V: TRBV25-1
J: TRBJ2-2

CDR3: ASSLAAGGTDTQY
V: TRBV5-1
J: TRBJ2-3

CDR3: ASSPGTSNEQF
V: TRBV5-5
J: TRBJ2-1

CDR3: ASSVDPPSGTRNEQF
V: TRBV9
J: TRBJ2-1

CDR3: ASSEVATNNEQF
V: TRBV6-4
J: TRBJ2-1

CDR3: ASSSGTSGRGSYEQY
V: TRBV28
J: .

CDR3: TSSSNRAPETQY
V: TRBV28
J: TRBJ2-5

CDR3: ATSRGGTGGSIENQPQH
V: TRBV15
J: TRBJ1-5

CDR3: SVEDRGDRVGNTIY
V: TRBV29-1
J: TRBJ1-3

CDR3: ASSYIPGQGVGEQY
V: TRBV7-9
J: .

CDR3: ASSSKQGAKGQPQH
V: TRBV27
J: TRBJ1-5

CDR3: ASSSLWTSGRALGRTDTQY
V: TRBV28
J: TRBJ2-3

CDR3: ASSPDRGLAKNIQY
V: TRBV6-6
J: TRBJ2-4

CDR3: SSSAKLSDNSYEQY
V: TRBV7-9
J: TRBJ2-7

CDR3: ASRKGAGNYEQY
V: TRBV7-2
J: TRBJ2-7

CDR3: ASSANGQGSGTDTQY
V: TRBV11-3
J: TRBJ2-3

CDR3: ASSRSGGGYT
V: TRBV6-1
J: TRBJ1-2